The 14 T cell receptor beta chains below come from one sample, sequenced in a study of blood T cell repertoires in COVID-19. Data came from immunoSEQ multiplex PCR; TCRdb stores just in-frame clones and leaves some out. Of 150,000 or so clones in the sample, 81% were seen once. The sample was peripheral blood. These receptors all come from a human donor with acute or convalescent COVID-19. The donor label of this sample is uncertain.

The V call is TRBV6-5, the J call TRBJ2-5; 8 nucleotides agree with TRBD2. Looked up from germline, CDR1 is MNHEY and CDR2 is SVGAGI. The CDR3 is 16 residues long. J lost 4 bases, V lost 0 bases, and 7 bases had no gene match. Written as DNA, the CDR3 is TGTGCCAGCAGTTACTCAGGGACTAGGGGGGGAGAGACCCAGTACTTC. Protein product: CASSYSGTRGGETQYF.

The rearrangement uses TRBV30 and TRBJ1-6; TRBD1 matches at 12 bases. The CDR3 sequence is 15 residues long. Germline V lookup: CDR1 GTSNPN, CDR2 SVGIG (reference sequence). V was pared by 3 bases and J by 10 bases, with 7 bases of the junction left unmatched. The CDR3 protein is CAWSRGTGGGSPLHF. DNA of the CDR3: TGTGCCTGGAGCCGCGGGACAGGGGGCGGCTCACCCCTCCACTTT. The complete variable domain, with remaining parts taken from reference TRBV30 and TRBJ1-6, reads SQTIHQWPATLVQPVGSPLSLECTVEGTSNPNLYWYRQAAGRGLQLLFYSVGIGQISSEVPQNLSASRPQDRQFILSSKKLLLSDSGFYLCAWSRGTGGGSPLHFGNGTRLTVT.

The chain has TRBV4-1 and TRBJ1-4, with 7 bases lining up with TRBD1. Germline trimming cut 1 base from V and 3 bases from J; bases unmatched to any gene: 8. Germline V gene data show CDR1 as MGHRA and CDR2 as YSYEKL. The CDR3 totals 17 residues. CDR3 amino acids: CASSQAKTGTANEKLFF. The CDR3 nucleotides are TGCGCCAGCAGCCAAGCCAAGACAGGGACGGCTAATGAAAAACTGTTTTTT.

V and J are TRBV19 and TRBJ2-3; TRBD2 is a possible D gene (6 bases). The CDR3 covers 15 residues. Germline CDR1 LNHDA, CDR2 SQIVND (reference sequence). V was clipped by 6 bases and J by 5 bases, with 18 bases between them. The CDR3 sequence is CASSPRHRGGDTQYF. The CDR3 nucleotides read TGTGCCAGTAGCCCACGGCATCGGGGAGGAGATACGCAGTATTTT.

The chain is built from TRBV6-6 and TRBJ1-1, with 7 nucleotides matching TRBD1. Germline assignment: CDR1 MNHNY and CDR2 SVGAGI (reference sequence). Trimming removed 10 bases from V and 3 bases from J; junction bases left unmatched: 8. The CDR3 length is 13 residues. The CDR3 region has the DNA TGTGCCACAGGGGGGATTAAGTACACTGAAGCTTTCTTT. It yields the protein CATGGIKYTEAFF.

The chain carries TRBV12-3 or TRBV12-4 and TRBJ2-5; D is possibly TRBD2 (6 bases). The CDR3 is made up of 13 amino acids. Trimming removed 3 bases at V and 2 bases at J, with 7 bases between. This chain's CDR3 is CASSFAGQETQYF. CDR3 coding DNA: TGTGCCAGCAGTTTTGCGGGGCAAGAGACCCAGTACTTC.

This rearrangement joins TRBV15 to TRBJ1-2; no firm D call. The V gene lost 3 bases and the J gene lost 4 bases, with 18 bases spanning the gap. CDR1 LNHNV and CDR2 YYDKDF come from the germline V gene (reference sequence). The length of the CDR3 is 16 residues. The CDR3 reads CATSRESPSPGYGYTF. The CDR3 DNA sequence: TGTGCCACCAGCAGGGAGTCTCCCTCGCCGGGCTATGGCTACACCTTC.

As to this clone: Other DNA sequences from this sample encode an identical CDR3 as well. The rearrangement links TRBV9 to TRBJ1-2; no clear D. V lost 4 bases and J lost 7, with 8 bases in between. Germline V gene sequence: CDR1 SGDLS, CDR2 YYNGEE. This CDR3 contains 11 residues. DNA of the CDR3: TGTGCCAGCAGCTCTTTCGGTGGCTACACCTTC. Protein sequence: CASSSFGGYTF. Complete variable domain (other parts from reference TRBV9 and TRBJ1-2): DSGVTQTPKHLITATGQRVTLRCSPRSGDLSVYWYQQSLDQGLQFLIQYYNGEERAKGNILERFSAQQFPDLHSELNLSSLELGDSALYFCASSSFGGYTFGSGTRLTVV.

The chain is built from TRBV10-2 and TRBJ1-2; D is unclear. V gave up 0 bases and J gave up 4 bases, with 12 bases separating them. The CDR3 has 15 residues. Per germline, CDR1 WSHSY and CDR2 SAAADI. DNA for the CDR3: TGCGCCAGCAGTGAGTCCCTAAGAGGGTTCTATGGCTACACCTTC. Its protein product is CASSESLRGFYGYTF.

This sequence joins TRBV9 and TRBJ1-3; 8 bases are a match to TRBD1. Per the germline V gene, CDR1 is SGDLS and CDR2 is YYNGEE. This CDR3 has 15 amino acids. V trimming: 1 base; J trimming: 9 bases; junction bases outside the gene matches: 9. CDR3 loop: CASSVTAGGSVTIYF. The DNA for the CDR3 is TGTGCCAGCAGCGTAACTGCAGGGGGCTCTGTCACCATATATTTT. Full variable domain (outside the CDR3, taken from reference TRBV9 and TRBJ1-3): DSGVTQTPKHLITATGQRVTLRCSPRSGDLSVYWYQQSLDQGLQFLIQYYNGEERAKGNILERFSAQQFPDLHSELNLSSLELGDSALYFCASSVTAGGSVTIYFGEGSWLTVV.

This clone was recorded a few times. The rearrangement joins TRBV11-2 to TRBJ2-1, with TRBD2 as a possible D gene (6 bases). The V end lost 2 bases, the J end lost 16 bases, and 12 bases lay between the germline ends. Germline V gives CDR1 SGHAT, CDR2 FQNNGV. The CDR3 spans 11 residues. DNA for the CDR3: TGTGCCAGCAGCTTATCGGGACTCCCATTCTTC. Translation gives CASSLSGLPFF.

This clone was detected only a few times. This chain joins TRBV27 and TRBJ1-1, with D possibly being TRBD1 (5 bases). Germline V lookup: CDR1 MNHEY, CDR2 SMNVEV (reference sequence). V was shortened by 7 bases and J by 4 bases, with 19 bases between the two germline ends. This CDR3 is built from 15 residues. Written as DNA, the CDR3 is TGTGCCAGCACCAGTAGGCCCGGGGGAGGCACTGAAGCTTTCTTT. Amino acid sequence: CASTSRPGGGTEAFF.

The J gene is TRBJ1-5, the V gene TRBV7-9, with TRBD1 as a possible D gene (5 bases). Trimming shortened V by 5 bases and J by 2 bases, and 16 bases separated the two germline ends. Germline CDR1 reads SEHNR; CDR2 reads FQNEAQ (reference sequence). The length of the CDR3 is 16 residues. The CDR3 protein is CASSKTGTGGNQPQHF. The CDR3 nucleotides read TGTGCCAGCAGCAAGACCGGGACTGGAGGCAATCAGCCCCAGCATTTT.

J is TRBJ2-2 and V is TRBV9, with D tentatively TRBD2 (6 bases). The V end was cut by 0 bases, the J end by 6 bases, with 12 bases between. The CDR3 has 15 residues. The V gene's germline CDR1 is SGDLS and CDR2 YYNGEE. CDR3 sequence: CASSVVGGGAGELFF. The CDR3 coding sequence is TGTGCCAGCAGCGTAGTGGGAGGAGGGGCCGGGGAGCTGTTTTTT.